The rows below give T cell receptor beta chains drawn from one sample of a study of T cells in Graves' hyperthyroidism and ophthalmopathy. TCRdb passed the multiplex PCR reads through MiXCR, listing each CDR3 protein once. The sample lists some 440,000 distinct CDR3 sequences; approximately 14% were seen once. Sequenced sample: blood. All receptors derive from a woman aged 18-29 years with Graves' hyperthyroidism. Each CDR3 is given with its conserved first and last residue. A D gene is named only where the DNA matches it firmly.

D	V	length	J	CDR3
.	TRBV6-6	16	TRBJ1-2	CASSYSGTLTNYGYTF
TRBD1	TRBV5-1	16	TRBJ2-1	CASSSTTGTGENEQFF
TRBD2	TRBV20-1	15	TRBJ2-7	CSARDPGREGYEQYF
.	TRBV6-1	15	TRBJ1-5	CASSDRSGGNQPQHF
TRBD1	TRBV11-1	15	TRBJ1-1	CASSLVGQGNTEAFF
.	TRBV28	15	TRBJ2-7	CASSLLGSLSYEQYF
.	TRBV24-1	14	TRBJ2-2	CATSDLRESGELFF
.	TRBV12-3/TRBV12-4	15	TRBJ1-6	CASSLWGAGNSPLHF
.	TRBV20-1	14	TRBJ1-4	CSARTGIGNEKLFF
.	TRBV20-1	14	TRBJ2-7	CSAREYRGVGEQYF
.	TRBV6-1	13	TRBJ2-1	CASEKGLGNEQFF
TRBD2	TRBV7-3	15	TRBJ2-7	CASSPLPAGVYEQYF
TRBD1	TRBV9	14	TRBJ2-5	CASSHQGAQETQYF
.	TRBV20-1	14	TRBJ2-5	CSARLHGARETQYF
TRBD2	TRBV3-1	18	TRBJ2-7	CASSQRLRRERDSYEQYF
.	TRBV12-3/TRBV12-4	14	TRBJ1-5	CASKSRGGNQPQHF
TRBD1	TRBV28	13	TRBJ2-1	CASSQGDLNEQFF
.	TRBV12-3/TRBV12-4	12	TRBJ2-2	CASTWGSGELFF
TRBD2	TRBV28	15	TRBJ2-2	CASSLAGSGTGELFF
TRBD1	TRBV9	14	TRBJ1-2	CASSARGRYYGYTF
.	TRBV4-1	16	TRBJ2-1	CASSQVLAGSGNEQFF
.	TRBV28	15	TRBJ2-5	CASSTSGRAKETQYF
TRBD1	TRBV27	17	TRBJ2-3	CASSLAARGRVLYTQYF
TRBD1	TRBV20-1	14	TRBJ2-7	CSAITTGGLYEQYF
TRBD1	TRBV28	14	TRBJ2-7	CASSSPGQIYEQYF
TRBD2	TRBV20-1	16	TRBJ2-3	CSASFGLAVTTDTQYF
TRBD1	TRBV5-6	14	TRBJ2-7	CASSLRDSRYEQYF
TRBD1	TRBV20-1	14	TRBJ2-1	CSASLGTGVGEQFF
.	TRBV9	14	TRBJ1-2	CASSVSIHNYGYTF
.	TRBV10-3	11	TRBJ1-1	CAISADNEAFF
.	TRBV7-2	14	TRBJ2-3	CASTQDSTTDTQYF
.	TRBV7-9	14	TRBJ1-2	CASSPPRDTYGYTF
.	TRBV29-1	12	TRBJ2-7	CSARTSSYEQYF
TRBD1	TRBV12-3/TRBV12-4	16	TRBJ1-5	CASSFGATGGNQPQHF
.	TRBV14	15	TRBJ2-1	CASSREGVSYNEQFF
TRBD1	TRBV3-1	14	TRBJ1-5	CASSLGTGWKPQHF
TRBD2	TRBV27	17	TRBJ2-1	CASSPPASGGSYNEQFF
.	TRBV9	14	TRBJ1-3	CASSGGDSGNTIYF
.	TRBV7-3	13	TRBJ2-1	CASSLQETGEQFF
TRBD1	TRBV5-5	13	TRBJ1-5	CASSFQGERPQHF
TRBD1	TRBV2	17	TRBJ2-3	CASSEFPQGASTDTQYF
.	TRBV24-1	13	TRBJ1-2	CATSPGTWDGYTF
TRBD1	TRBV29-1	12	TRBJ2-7	CSVARQGGEQYF
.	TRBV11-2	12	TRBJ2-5	CASSPGRVAQYF
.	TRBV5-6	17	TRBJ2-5	CASSLGTGRGYQETQYF
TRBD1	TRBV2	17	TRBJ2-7	CASIRGTGERSSYEQYF
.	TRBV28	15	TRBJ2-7	CASSMIRGKSIEQYF
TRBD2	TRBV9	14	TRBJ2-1	CASNAGGPGDEQFF
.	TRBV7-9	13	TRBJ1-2	CASSLSQGQRYTF
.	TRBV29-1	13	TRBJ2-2	CSVATGYTGELFF
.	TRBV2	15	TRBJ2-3	CASSDGRTLLDTQYF
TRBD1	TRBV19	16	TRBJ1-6	CASSPLDRGYNSPLHF
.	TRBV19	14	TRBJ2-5	CASSNLGDKETQYF